This is a list of T cell receptor beta chains from one sample in a study of cytotoxic CD8 clonotypes in ibrutinib-treated CLL. Using immunoSEQ multiplex PCR, the repertoire was profiled, and TCRdb retains in-frame clones only, with some absent. The sample lists approximately 30,000 clones; over 55% were seen once. The source was PBMCs, collected after 24 months of ibrutinib treatment. Source of these receptors: a human donor with chronic lymphocytic leukemia. Both conserved end residues are part of each CDR3. A D gene is named only where the DNA matches it firmly. The size of a clone is reported for some rows only, either as once, few or many, or as a class for expanded clones.

>-|TRBV30|TRBJ1-2|TRBD1
CAWSVRTGGWYGYTF
TGTGCCTGGAGTGTACGGACAGGGGGCTGGTATGGCTACACCTTC
>-|TRBV18|TRBJ2-7|TRBD1
CASSPPGTASYEQYF
TGTGCCAGCTCACCACCCGGGACAGCCTCCTACGAGCAGTACTTC
>few|TRBV7-9|TRBJ1-2|-
CASSRLGQGHGYTF
TGTGCCAGCAGCCGATTGGGGCAGGGACATGGCTACACCTTC
>few|TRBV15|TRBJ1-2|TRBD1
CATSRVARGRRSYGYTF
TGTGCCACCAGCAGAGTGGCCAGGGGGCGCAGAAGCTATGGCTACACCTTC
>-|TRBV20-1|TRBJ1-5|-
CSASHNQPQHF
TGCAGTGCTAGCCACAATCAGCCCCAGCATTTT
>-|TRBV11-2|TRBJ2-3|-
CASSPSQGTRQYF
TGTGCCAGCAGCCCCAGCCAGGGGACCAGGCAGTATTTT
>few|TRBV5-1|TRBJ2-1|TRBD1
CASSRQGAVSGEEQFF
TGCGCCAGCAGCCGACAGGGGGCGGTTAGCGGAGAAGAGCAGTTCTTC
>few|TRBV19|TRBJ2-4|TRBD1
CASRPGQGVLIQYF
TGTGCCAGTAGACCGGGACAGGGGGTACTGATTCAGTACTTC
>-|TRBV9|TRBJ2-3|-
CASSTYRADTQYF
TGTGCCAGCAGCACCTACCGAGCAGATACGCAGTATTTT
>-|TRBV7-2|TRBJ2-7|TRBD2
CASSLTSGGREQYF
TGTGCCAGCAGCTTAACTAGCGGGGGCCGGGAGCAGTACTTC
>-|TRBV7-3|TRBJ2-2|TRBD2
CASSPIAGSTGELFF
TGTGCCAGCAGCCCTATAGCGGGGTCCACCGGGGAGCTGTTTTTT
>-|TRBV18|TRBJ2-3|TRBD1
CASGGTGAADTQYF
TGTGCCAGCGGCGGGACAGGGGCGGCAGATACGCAGTATTTT
>-|TRBV7-6|TRBJ1-4|TRBD1
CASRTGVDEKLFF
TGTGCCAGCAGAACAGGGGTGGACGAAAAACTGTTTTTT
>-|TRBV6-5|TRBJ2-7|TRBD1
CASSRTGGKSEQYF
TGTGCCAGCAGTCGGACAGGGGGCAAGAGTGAGCAGTACTTC
>-|TRBV27|TRBJ1-1|TRBD1
CASSTSTGAAFF
TGTGCCAGCAGTACCTCCACAGGGGCAGCTTTCTTT
>-|TRBV5-6|TRBJ1-2|-
CASSFGRAVNYGYTF
TGTGCCAGCAGCTTTGGACGTGCGGTGAACTATGGCTACACCTTC
>-|TRBV30|TRBJ1-5|-
CACSRGPHQPQHF
TGTGCCTGCTCCAGAGGGCCCCATCAGCCCCAGCATTTT
>-|TRBV2|TRBJ1-3|-
CASRKQPTGSGNTIYF
TGTGCCAGCAGGAAACAACCGACAGGCTCTGGAAACACCATATATTTT
>-|TRBV5-6|TRBJ2-1|TRBD2
CASRPPGGSYNEQFF
TGTGCCAGCAGACCCCCGGGGGGCTCCTACAATGAGCAGTTCTTC
>-|TRBV9|TRBJ1-3|-
CASSAADVPTSGNTIYF
TGTGCCAGCAGCGCTGCGGACGTCCCAACCTCTGGAAACACCATATATTTT
>-|TRBV28|TRBJ1-5|TRBD1
CASSLTGGGRSNQPQHF
TGTGCCAGCAGCCTTACAGGGGGTGGGCGGAGCAATCAGCCCCAGCATTTT
>large|TRBV23-1|TRBJ1-2|-
CASSQSWGHLSYGYTF
TGCGCCAGCAGTCAATCGTGGGGACACTTGAGCTATGGCTACACCTTC
>-|TRBV5-1|TRBJ1-5|-
CASSLGGIGNQPQHF
TGCGCCAGCAGCTTGGGCGGGATTGGCAATCAGCCCCAGCATTTT
>-|TRBV28|TRBJ2-7|-
CASSPTFLGQYF
TGTGCCAGCAGCCCTACCTTCCTGGGGCAGTACTTC
>many|TRBV9|TRBJ2-1|-
CASSQVGGNVAEQFF
TGTGCCAGCAGCCAGGTAGGGGGGAATGTTGCTGAGCAGTTCTTC
>-|TRBV28|TRBJ1-5|-
CASSPGQGLSRFQPQHF
TGTGCCAGCAGCCCCGGACAAGGCTTAAGTAGATTTCAGCCCCAGCATTTT
>-|TRBV27|TRBJ2-5|-
CASRGATPEETQYF
TGTGCCAGCAGGGGCGCGACACCTGAAGAGACCCAGTACTTC
>few|TRBV5-1|TRBJ2-5|TRBD1
CASSLQGQKQETQYF
TGCGCCAGCAGCCTACAGGGACAGAAACAAGAGACCCAGTACTTC
>-|TRBV5-5|TRBJ1-2|TRBD1
CASSFTGDFGYTF
TGTGCCAGCAGCTTCACAGGGGATTTTGGCTACACCTTC
>-|TRBV5-6|TRBJ2-5|-
CASSLLVGQTQYF
TGTGCCAGCAGCTTACTAGTGGGGCAGACCCAGTACTTC
>-|TRBV5-1|TRBJ1-1|TRBD1
CASSPTGGVTEAFF
TGCGCCAGCAGCCCTACAGGGGGCGTCACTGAAGCTTTCTTT
>-|TRBV5-1|TRBJ1-2|-
CASSLGPYGYTF
TGCGCCAGCAGCTTGGGGCCCTATGGCTACACCTTC
>-|TRBV10-1|TRBJ2-7|-
CASSESHGLREYF
TGCGCCAGCAGTGAGTCCCATGGACTCAGGGAGTACTTC
>-|TRBV2|TRBJ1-2|TRBD1
CAKRGGSGYTF
TGTGCAAAACGAGGGGGCTCTGGCTACACCTTC
>-|TRBV13|TRBJ2-7|TRBD2
CASSSGLAGVEQYF
TGTGCCAGCAGCTCGGGACTAGCGGGGGTTGAGCAGTACTTC
>-|TRBV10-3|TRBJ2-7|TRBD1
CAISGQPTGAYEQYF
TGTGCCATCAGTGGACAGCCGACAGGGGCCTACGAGCAGTACTTC
>few|TRBV29-1|TRBJ1-2|-
CSVEEFGYTF
TGCAGCGTTGAGGAGTTTGGCTACACCTTC
>-|TRBV20-1|TRBJ2-1|-
CSAEANGEQFF
TGCAGTGCAGAAGCCAATGGTGAGCAGTTCTTC
>-|TRBV10-1|TRBJ2-3|-
CASSRTGESTDTQYF
TGCGCCAGCTCAAGGACGGGGGAGAGCACAGATACGCAGTATTTT
>few|TRBV5-1|TRBJ1-6|TRBD1
CASSLRQGDSPLHF
TGCGCCAGCAGCTTGAGACAGGGTGATTCACCCCTCCACTTT
>-|TRBV28|TRBJ1-5|-
CASSWAGNQPQHF
TGTGCCAGCAGCTGGGCTGGCAATCAGCCCCAGCATTTT
>-|TRBV18|TRBJ1-2|-
CASSPPEDLLYGYTF
TGTGCCAGCTCACCCCCCGAAGACCTCCTCTATGGCTACACCTTC
>-|TRBV25-1|TRBJ1-3|-
CASRPGGSGNTIYF
TGTGCCAGCAGGCCCGGAGGCTCTGGAAACACCATATATTTT